The sequence of this T cell receptor beta chain was determined in a study of blood T cell repertoires in COVID-19. Study as a whole: Material from acute and convalescent COVID-19 was sourced from the United States, Italy and Spain. Sample material is recorded as cDNA or gDNA derived from T cells, B-cell-depleted T cells, or PBMCs.

Trimming stripped 3 bases from V and 2 bases from J, with 13 bases between. The germline CDR1 and CDR2 sequences are MNHEY and SVGAGI. CDR3 length equals 16 residues. Original data processing: Quantification of nucleated cells was approximated via reference gene primer amplification. The repertoire was sequenced with immunoSEQ multiplex PCR; TCRdb's copy has only in-frame clones and lacks some. V, J and clone size were drawn from that table, and D and trimming were deduced from the DNA. The top ten hold 3.5% to 4% of the sample, which has 100,000 or so clones, over 75% seen once. This rearrangement joins TRBV6-5 to TRBJ2-2, with TRBD1 as a possible D gene (5 bases). This clonotype was obtained from a man aged 55 to 70 with acute or convalescent COVID-19. The sample consisted of peripheral blood. This chain's CDR3 is CASSYLFTGNTGELFF. CDR3 nucleotides: TGTGCCAGCAGTTATCTGTTCACAGGAAACACCGGGGAGCTGTTTTTT.